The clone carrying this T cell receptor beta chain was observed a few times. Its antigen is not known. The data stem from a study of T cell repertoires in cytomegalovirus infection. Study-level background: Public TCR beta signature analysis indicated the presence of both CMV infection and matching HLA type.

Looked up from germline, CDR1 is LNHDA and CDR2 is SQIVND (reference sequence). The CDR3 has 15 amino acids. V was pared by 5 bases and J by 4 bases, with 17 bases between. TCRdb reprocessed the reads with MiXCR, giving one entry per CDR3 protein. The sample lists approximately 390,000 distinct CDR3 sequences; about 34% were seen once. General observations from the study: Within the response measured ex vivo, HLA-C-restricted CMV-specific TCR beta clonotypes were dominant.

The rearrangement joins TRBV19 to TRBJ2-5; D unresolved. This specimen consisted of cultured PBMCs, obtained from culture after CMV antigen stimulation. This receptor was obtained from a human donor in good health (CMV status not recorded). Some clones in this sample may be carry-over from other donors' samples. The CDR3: CASSRVSTTGETQYF. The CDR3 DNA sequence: TGTGCCAGTAGTCGGGTGTCTACTACGGGAGAGACCCAGTACTTC. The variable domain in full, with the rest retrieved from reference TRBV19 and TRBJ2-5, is DGGITQSPKYLFRKEGQNVTLSCEQNLNHDAMYWYRQDPGQGLRLIYYSQIVNDFQKGDIAEGYSVSREKKESFPLTVTSAQKNPTAFYLCASSRVSTTGETQYFGPGTRLLVL.